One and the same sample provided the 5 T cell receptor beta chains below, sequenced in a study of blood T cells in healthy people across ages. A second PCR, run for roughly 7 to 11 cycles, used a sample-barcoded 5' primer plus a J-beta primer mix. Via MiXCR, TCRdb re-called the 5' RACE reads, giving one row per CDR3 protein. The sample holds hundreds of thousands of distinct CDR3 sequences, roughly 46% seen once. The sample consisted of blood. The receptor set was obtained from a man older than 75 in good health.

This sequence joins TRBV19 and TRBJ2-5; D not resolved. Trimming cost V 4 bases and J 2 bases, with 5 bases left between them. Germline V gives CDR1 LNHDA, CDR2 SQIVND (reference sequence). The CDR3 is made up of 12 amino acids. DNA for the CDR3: TGTGCCAGTAGTAGAGCTCAAGAGACCCAGTACTTC. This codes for CASSRAQETQYF.

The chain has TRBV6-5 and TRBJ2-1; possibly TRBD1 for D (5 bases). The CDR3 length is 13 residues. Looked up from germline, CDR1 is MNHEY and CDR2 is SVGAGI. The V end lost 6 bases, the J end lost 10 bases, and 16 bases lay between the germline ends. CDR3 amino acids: CASRRPQGREQFF. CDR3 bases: TGTGCCAGCAGAAGACCCCAGGGCCGGGAGCAGTTCTTC.

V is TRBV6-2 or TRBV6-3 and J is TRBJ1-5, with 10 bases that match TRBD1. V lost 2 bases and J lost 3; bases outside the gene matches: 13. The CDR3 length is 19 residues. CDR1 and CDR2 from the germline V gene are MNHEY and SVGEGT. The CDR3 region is CASSYTTGTGALINQPQHF. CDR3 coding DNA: TGTGCCAGCAGTTACACGACCGGGACAGGGGCCCTCATCAATCAGCCCCAGCATTTT.

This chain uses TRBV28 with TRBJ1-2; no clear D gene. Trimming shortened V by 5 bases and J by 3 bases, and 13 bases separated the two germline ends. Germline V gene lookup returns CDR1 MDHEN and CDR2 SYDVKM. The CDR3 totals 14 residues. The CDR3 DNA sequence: TGTGCCAGCAGTGAGGCCTTAGGAGACTATGGCTACACCTTC. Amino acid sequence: CASSEALGDYGYTF.

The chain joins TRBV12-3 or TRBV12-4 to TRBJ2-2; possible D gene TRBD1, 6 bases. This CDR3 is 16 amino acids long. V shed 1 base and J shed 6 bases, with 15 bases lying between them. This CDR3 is CASSLGGNRAPGELFF. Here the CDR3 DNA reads TGTGCCAGCAGTTTAGGGGGTAACAGGGCGCCCGGGGAGCTGTTTTTT.